Listed below are T cell receptor beta chains from one sample, sequenced in a study of CD8 T cells in ankylosing spondylitis. TCRdb used MiXCR to reprocess the 5' RACE reads, holding one entry per CDR3 protein. The table shows about 390,000 distinct CDR3 sequences, with about 22% occurring only once. Sequenced input: blood, either unsorted or a sorted T cell fraction (not recorded which). The receptor source for this set is a male donor with ankylosing spondylitis. The conserved cysteine and the conserved F or W are not part of the CDR3 here.

len | v_gene | CDR3aa
12 | TRBV5-5 | ASSFGTSADTQY
11 | TRBV6-5 | ASISTGAETQY
13 | TRBV12-3/TRBV12-4 | ASSLTTSAVYEQY
11 | TRBV18 | ASSPRNTDTQY
14 | TRBV25-1 | ASSEVGTGPYNEQF
15 | TRBV28 | ASSPWQGRSTNEKLF
10 | TRBV12-3/TRBV12-4 | ASSFGYQPQH
10 | TRBV29-1 | SGAGGNTEAF
14 | TRBV4-3 | ASSQELALAKNIQY
14 | TRBV7-3 | ASSPGQVGQGTEAF
13 | TRBV28 | ASSSHAEQSYEQY
12 | TRBV7-9 | ASSTGQSNQPQH
12 | TRBV7-3 | ASSSGGRNTEAF
12 | TRBV5-8 | ASSGVAGYNEQF
14 | TRBV4-1 | ASSQDMREGLPTQY
13 | TRBV6-1 | ASSKPGGRNTEAF
14 | TRBV25-1 | ASSVHQGVPTDTQY
12 | TRBV12-3/TRBV12-4 | ASTKGQGTGELF
9 | TRBV5-1 | ASSLENEQF
12 | TRBV5-1 | ASSFGERDSPLH
14 | TRBV6-5 | ASSSSSWPSYNEQF
14 | TRBV20-1 | SARGFVGVPLYEQY
12 | TRBV30 | AWSRDRGSRPQH
13 | TRBV4-3 | ASSRVHRDRNGYT
12 | TRBV5-1 | ASSRGPSEETQY
18 | TRBV7-3 | ASSSFPPGLARTSTDTQY
12 | TRBV21-1 | ASSNLRHVYEQY
11 | TRBV19 | ASTEPGAETQY
11 | TRBV18 | ASSPQVNQPQH
11 | TRBV24-1 | ATSDQRVLTQY
9 | TRBV12-3/TRBV12-4 | ASGQDYEQY
17 | TRBV6-2/TRBV6-3 | ASSYEDNTGGLYQETQY
13 | TRBV11-3 | ASSRRDSNTDTQY
12 | TRBV28 | ASYSGSSYNEQF
14 | TRBV24-1 | ATSAGTGEAQETQY
13 | TRBV28 | ASRSGTRYADTQY
12 | TRBV6-5 | ASSYYGGGNEQF
11 | TRBV12-3/TRBV12-4 | ASSYPAAGRRF
13 | TRBV28 | ASTNPDRNNSPLH
13 | TRBV12-3/TRBV12-4 | ASSANRGPYYEQY
13 | TRBV7-9 | ASSLGGDVNTEAF
12 | TRBV5-1 | ASSLDGGDYGYT
13 | TRBV7-9 | ASSSRVLGTGELF
13 | TRBV20-1 | SARAGVGGGTEAF
13 | TRBV7-3 | ASSLMGGPLGEQF
13 | TRBV5-1 | ASSLYGTENEKLF
14 | TRBV5-1 | ASGTSGSFNTGELF
11 | TRBV5-1 | ASSPPLVGEQF
10 | TRBV20-1 | SARQVDQPQH
13 | TRBV2 | ASSGLSTGPDTQY
13 | TRBV29-1 | STSGGLADTGELF
13 | TRBV5-1 | ASSAAGGIAYEQY
14 | TRBV3-1 | ASSQLGQGGFSPLH
14 | TRBV4-3 | ASSRTGNGWNTEAF
11 | TRBV20-1 | SASRDPYNEQF